The entry that follows covers one TCR beta chain sequence. Its antigen is still unknown. With 5 bases clipped from V and 1 base from J, the junction kept 8 bases outside the gene matches. CDR3 length: 15 amino acids. Germline loops: CDR1 SGHAT, CDR2 FQNNGV. The sample comes from a study of OX40 agonist ivuxolimab in advanced cancers. Study at large: Every 2 weeks, patients received ivuxolimab intravenously, dosed at 0.01 to 10 mg/kg. Study outcomes and limitations: Expanded peripheral T-cell antigen specificity went undetermined. The CD4+ and CD8+ T cells in the blood had expanded clonally by week 6 at 0.1 to 3.0 mg/kg.

The method was immunoSEQ multiplex PCR; TCRdb's version includes in-frame clones alone and lacks a portion of them. The data contain roughly 70,000 clones, about 86% of them singletons. Any history of autoimmune disease or systemic immunosuppression disqualified patients. This material consisted of CD4+ or CD8+ T cells sorted from blood, taken in a trial of the OX40 agonist ivuxolimab. V gene TRBV11-2 combines with J gene TRBJ2-7; 7 bases line up with TRBD1. The TCR originated in an adult with an advanced solid tumor such as melanoma, head and neck, liver or kidney cancer. Written as DNA, the CDR3 is TGTGCCAGCAGCCCAAGACAGGGTCAGTCCTACGAGCAGTACTTC. This encodes CASSPRQGQSYEQYF.